This is a list of T cell receptor beta chains from one sample in a study of control samples from healthy donors and cancer patients. The method was immunoSEQ multiplex PCR; TCRdb's version includes in-frame clones alone and lacks a portion of them. This table has about 94,000 clones, 90% appearing once. Sequencing used blood. These receptors were obtained from a woman under 30 in good health. Both conserved end residues are part of each CDR3. The D gene is left open where the match is weak. Where a row states a size, it is once, few, many or the class of an expanded clone; other rows omit it.

clone_size: .
v_call: TRBV10-3
d_call: .
j_call: TRBJ1-1
cdr3_nt: TGTGCCATCAGCAGCGTCGGAGGCACTGAAGCTTTCTTT
cdr3_aa: CAISSVGGTEAFF

clone_size: .
v_call: TRBV19
d_call: .
j_call: TRBJ1-5
cdr3_nt: TGTGCCAGTAGTCCGAGGACACATAGCAATCAGCCCCAGCATTTT
cdr3_aa: CASSPRTHSNQPQHF

clone_size: .
v_call: TRBV4-2
d_call: TRBD2
j_call: TRBJ2-2
cdr3_nt: TGTGCCAGCATGGGGACTAGCGGGGGGGCTCTGAGCACCGGGGAGCTGTTTTTT
cdr3_aa: CASMGTSGGALSTGELFF

clone_size: .
v_call: TRBV5-6
d_call: .
j_call: TRBJ1-2
cdr3_nt: TGTGCCAGCAGCTTGTTCCAGGGTTATGGCTATACCTTC
cdr3_aa: CASSLFQGYGYTF

clone_size: .
v_call: TRBV7-2
d_call: .
j_call: TRBJ1-4
cdr3_nt: TGTGCCAGCAGCTATCGGCCTAATGAAAAACTGTTTTTT
cdr3_aa: CASSYRPNEKLFF

clone_size: .
v_call: TRBV29-1
d_call: .
j_call: TRBJ2-5
cdr3_nt: TGCAGCGTTGGAGCGACTGTTCAAGAGACCCAGTACTTC
cdr3_aa: CSVGATVQETQYF

clone_size: .
v_call: TRBV21-1
d_call: .
j_call: TRBJ1-6
cdr3_nt: TGTGCCAGCAGCCAGAGCTCCTATAATTCACCCCTCCACTTT
cdr3_aa: CASSQSSYNSPLHF

clone_size: .
v_call: TRBV2
d_call: .
j_call: TRBJ2-5
cdr3_nt: TGTGCCAGCAGTGAATACCGAGAGACCCAGTACTTC
cdr3_aa: CASSEYRETQYF

clone_size: .
v_call: TRBV28
d_call: TRBD1
j_call: TRBJ1-6
cdr3_nt: TGTGCCAGCAGCTGGGACAGGCTAAGCTATAATTCACCCCTCCACTTT
cdr3_aa: CASSWDRLSYNSPLHF

clone_size: .
v_call: TRBV27
d_call: .
j_call: TRBJ1-2
cdr3_nt: TGTGCCAGCAGTTTACGGGGGGGCCATGGCTACACCTTC
cdr3_aa: CASSLRGGHGYTF

clone_size: .
v_call: TRBV7-2
d_call: TRBD1
j_call: TRBJ2-7
cdr3_nt: TGTGCCAGCAGCCCAGGGGGCACATCCCCCTACGAGCAGTACTTC
cdr3_aa: CASSPGGTSPYEQYF

clone_size: once
v_call: TRBV2
d_call: TRBD2
j_call: TRBJ2-7
cdr3_nt: TGTGCCAGCAACCCAGTAGCGGGCGAGCAGTACTTC
cdr3_aa: CASNPVAGEQYF

clone_size: .
v_call: TRBV7-8
d_call: .
j_call: TRBJ1-3
cdr3_nt: TGTGCCAGCAGCTTAGCTGTCAGGGACCCCTCTGGAAACACCATATATTTT
cdr3_aa: CASSLAVRDPSGNTIYF

clone_size: .
v_call: TRBV11-1
d_call: .
j_call: TRBJ2-1
cdr3_nt: TGTGCCAGCACCCTTACCGGGGCCTACTACAATGAGCAGTTCTTC
cdr3_aa: CASTLTGAYYNEQFF

clone_size: .
v_call: TRBV23-1
d_call: TRBD1
j_call: TRBJ2-7
cdr3_nt: TGCGCCAGCACCCACCCCGATCAGGGGGCGCGACGAGTCCGGGAGCAGTACTTC
cdr3_aa: CASTHPDQGARRVREQYF

clone_size: .
v_call: TRBV6-5
d_call: .
j_call: TRBJ1-4
cdr3_nt: TGTGCCAGCAGTTACTCATCGGGGATCGGAGGAAAACTGTTTTTT
cdr3_aa: CASSYSSGIGGKLFF

clone_size: .
v_call: TRBV19
d_call: TRBD2
j_call: TRBJ2-1
cdr3_nt: TGTGCCAGTAGTATAAAGATCGGGGGGGCAAATGAGCAGTTCTTC
cdr3_aa: CASSIKIGGANEQFF

clone_size: .
v_call: TRBV7-9
d_call: .
j_call: TRBJ1-1
cdr3_nt: TGTGCCAGCAGCCCCGGACAGAACACTGAAGCTTTCTTT
cdr3_aa: CASSPGQNTEAFF

clone_size: few
v_call: TRBV9
d_call: .
j_call: TRBJ2-2
cdr3_nt: TGTGCCAGCAGCGTAGGTGCAGGGGAGGCCCGGGCCGGGGAGCTGTTTTTT
cdr3_aa: CASSVGAGEARAGELFF

clone_size: .
v_call: TRBV6-1
d_call: .
j_call: TRBJ1-6
cdr3_nt: TGTGCCAGCAGTGAAGGCTCAGGGGTCGATCCACCCCTCCACTTT
cdr3_aa: CASSEGSGVDPPLHF

clone_size: .
v_call: TRBV7-9
d_call: TRBD2
j_call: TRBJ2-3
cdr3_nt: TGTGCCAGCAGCTCAAGCGGGGCCCCAGATACGCAGTATTTT
cdr3_aa: CASSSSGAPDTQYF

clone_size: .
v_call: TRBV15
d_call: .
j_call: TRBJ1-1
cdr3_nt: TGTGCCACCAGCAGAGACGGAGGGTTTGAGGCTTTCTTT
cdr3_aa: CATSRDGGFEAFF

clone_size: once
v_call: TRBV6-6
d_call: TRBD1
j_call: TRBJ2-7
cdr3_nt: TGTGCCAGCAGCTACTGGACAGGGACCATCTACGAGCAGTACTTC
cdr3_aa: CASSYWTGTIYEQYF

clone_size: once
v_call: TRBV20-1
d_call: .
j_call: TRBJ1-2
cdr3_nt: TGCAGTGCTATAGGGGCCCCAAAGAGCACCTTC
cdr3_aa: CSAIGAPKSTF

clone_size: .
v_call: TRBV24-1
d_call: TRBD1
j_call: TRBJ1-1
cdr3_nt: TGTGCCACCAGTGACTTTAGGACAGGGTGGGCGAACACTGAAGCTTTCTTT
cdr3_aa: CATSDFRTGWANTEAFF

clone_size: .
v_call: TRBV5-1
d_call: TRBD1
j_call: TRBJ2-7
cdr3_nt: TGCGCCAGCAGCTTAGGGCCAGGGGGCTGGGAGTTAGACTACGAGCAGTACTTC
cdr3_aa: CASSLGPGGWELDYEQYF

clone_size: once
v_call: TRBV10-2
d_call: TRBD2
j_call: TRBJ2-1
cdr3_nt: TGCGCCAGCAGCCCCCCAGCGGGGGATTACAATGAGCAGTTCTTC
cdr3_aa: CASSPPAGDYNEQFF

clone_size: .
v_call: TRBV9
d_call: TRBD2
j_call: TRBJ2-1
cdr3_nt: TGTGCCAGCAGCATTGGACTAGCGGTATACAATGAGCAGTTCTTC
cdr3_aa: CASSIGLAVYNEQFF

clone_size: .
v_call: TRBV7-9
d_call: TRBD1
j_call: TRBJ1-1
cdr3_nt: TGTGCCAGCAGCTTAGCGGGACAGGATGAAGCTTTCTTT
cdr3_aa: CASSLAGQDEAFF

clone_size: .
v_call: TRBV12-5
d_call: TRBD1
j_call: TRBJ1-6
cdr3_nt: TGTGCTAGTGCCTTTTTGGACAGGGAGAGTTCACCCCTCCACTTT
cdr3_aa: CASAFLDRESSPLHF

clone_size: .
v_call: TRBV5-1
d_call: .
j_call: TRBJ1-3
cdr3_nt: TGCGCCAGCAGCACCCAGGGGACATTTGGAAACACCATATATTTT
cdr3_aa: CASSTQGTFGNTIYF

clone_size: .
v_call: TRBV27
d_call: .
j_call: TRBJ1-2
cdr3_nt: TGTGCCAGCGGGACCTCTTCGGGTTACACCTTC
cdr3_aa: CASGTSSGYTF

clone_size: .
v_call: TRBV12-2
d_call: .
j_call: TRBJ2-1
cdr3_nt: TGTGCATACAATGAGCAGTTCTTC
cdr3_aa: CAYNEQFF

clone_size: .
v_call: TRBV6-5
d_call: .
j_call: TRBJ1-2
cdr3_nt: TGTGCCAGCAGTCCAGAGGGCAGGGGCTACTATGGCTACACCTTC
cdr3_aa: CASSPEGRGYYGYTF

clone_size: .
v_call: TRBV5-5
d_call: TRBD2
j_call: TRBJ2-1
cdr3_nt: TGTGCCAGCAAAAGCGGGGGGGTGTCCTACAATGAGCAGTTCTTC
cdr3_aa: CASKSGGVSYNEQFF

clone_size: .
v_call: TRBV2
d_call: TRBD1
j_call: TRBJ1-1
cdr3_nt: TGTGCCAGCACCCGGACAGGGGGCGCGGGCACTGAAGCTTTCTTT
cdr3_aa: CASTRTGGAGTEAFF

clone_size: once
v_call: TRBV4-1
d_call: .
j_call: TRBJ1-5
cdr3_nt: TGCGCCAGCAGCCAAGAGGGGTCAGGGGAGCATCAGCCCCAGCATTTT
cdr3_aa: CASSQEGSGEHQPQHF

clone_size: .
v_call: TRBV29-1
d_call: .
j_call: TRBJ2-1
cdr3_nt: TGCAGCGCCGAGAAGGCAGGGGTTTGGAATGAGCAGTTCTTC
cdr3_aa: CSAEKAGVWNEQFF

clone_size: .
v_call: TRBV7-3
d_call: .
j_call: TRBJ1-1
cdr3_nt: TGTGCCAGCAGCTCCACTACAGGGAGCACTGAAGCTTTCTTT
cdr3_aa: CASSSTTGSTEAFF

clone_size: .
v_call: TRBV27
d_call: TRBD1
j_call: TRBJ2-7
cdr3_nt: TGTGCCAGCAGTGTCGGACAGGGGCGGAACGAGCAGTACTTC
cdr3_aa: CASSVGQGRNEQYF

clone_size: .
v_call: TRBV9
d_call: .
j_call: TRBJ1-5
cdr3_nt: TGTGCCAGCAGCGTAGGCAGGAGTAGGGGTGCTCAGCCCCAGCATTTT
cdr3_aa: CASSVGRSRGAQPQHF

clone_size: .
v_call: TRBV12-3/TRBV12-4
d_call: .
j_call: TRBJ1-1
cdr3_nt: TGTGCCAGCAGTTTACCTTTGGACACTGAAGCTTTCTTT
cdr3_aa: CASSLPLDTEAFF

clone_size: .
v_call: TRBV5-4
d_call: TRBD1
j_call: TRBJ2-4
cdr3_nt: TGTGCCAGCAGCTTAGCGGGGACAGGGCCAAACATTCAGTACTTC
cdr3_aa: CASSLAGTGPNIQYF

clone_size: .
v_call: TRBV5-4
d_call: .
j_call: TRBJ1-6
cdr3_nt: TGTGCCAGCAGCCGGGACGAATCACCCCTCCACTTT
cdr3_aa: CASSRDESPLHF

clone_size: .
v_call: TRBV19
d_call: .
j_call: TRBJ1-1
cdr3_nt: TGTGCCAGTAGTATAACGTACAGGAACACTGAAGCTTTCTTT
cdr3_aa: CASSITYRNTEAFF

clone_size: .
v_call: TRBV6-5
d_call: .
j_call: TRBJ2-7
cdr3_nt: TGTGCCAGCAGGGGTAACTCCTACGAGCAGTACTTC
cdr3_aa: CASRGNSYEQYF

clone_size: .
v_call: TRBV7-8
d_call: .
j_call: TRBJ2-7
cdr3_nt: TGTGCCAGCAGCCTACAAGCCCCCCCTGGGCAGTACTTC
cdr3_aa: CASSLQAPPGQYF

clone_size: .
v_call: TRBV7-9
d_call: .
j_call: TRBJ1-1
cdr3_nt: TGTGCCAGCAGCTTAGGTCGGGCTATGGGGCGGGGCCTGAACACTGAAGCTTTCTTT
cdr3_aa: CASSLGRAMGRGLNTEAFF

clone_size: .
v_call: TRBV6-6
d_call: .
j_call: TRBJ1-3
cdr3_nt: TGTGCCAGCCGAGAGGGAGGCGCTGGAAACACCATATATTTT
cdr3_aa: CASREGGAGNTIYF

clone_size: .
v_call: TRBV10-1
d_call: TRBD1
j_call: TRBJ1-2
cdr3_nt: TGCGCCAGCAGTGAACCGGGACAGGGGGCTCGTGGTGGCTACACCTTC
cdr3_aa: CASSEPGQGARGGYTF

clone_size: .
v_call: TRBV5-4
d_call: .
j_call: TRBJ1-2
cdr3_nt: TGTGCCAGCAGCTTGAGAGGAGACACTAACTATGGCTACACCTTC
cdr3_aa: CASSLRGDTNYGYTF

clone_size: .
v_call: TRBV7-9
d_call: .
j_call: TRBJ2-7
cdr3_nt: TGTGCCAGCAGCTCCCGGGACACCCCCTACGAGCAGTACTTC
cdr3_aa: CASSSRDTPYEQYF

clone_size: .
v_call: TRBV7-9
d_call: .
j_call: TRBJ2-3
cdr3_nt: TGTGCCAGCAGCCCTTCCCAGGGCGGCCCAGATACGCAGTATTTT
cdr3_aa: CASSPSQGGPDTQYF

clone_size: .
v_call: TRBV7-7
d_call: .
j_call: TRBJ1-3
cdr3_nt: TGTGCCAGCAGCTTGGGGGACTCTGGAAACACCATATATTTT
cdr3_aa: CASSLGDSGNTIYF

clone_size: .
v_call: TRBV4-2
d_call: .
j_call: TRBJ1-2
cdr3_nt: TGTGCCAGCAGCCAAGGACGCAGGGTGTATGGCTACACCTTC
cdr3_aa: CASSQGRRVYGYTF